This T cell receptor beta chain was documented in a study of OX40 agonist ivuxolimab in advanced cancers. Notes on the study in general: Normalized T-cell clonal expansion was also low in a subset of nonresponders.

The germline V gene encodes CDR1 MNHEY and CDR2 SMNVEV (reference sequence). V dropped 5 bases and J dropped 9 bases, with 17 bases sitting between them. The CDR3 runs 14 residues. Data came from immunoSEQ multiplex PCR; TCRdb stores just in-frame clones and leaves some out. The sample shows about 49,000 clones, 85% to 95% of them seen only once. Turning to this clone: Its specificity is unknown.

The sequence was collected from an adult with an advanced solid tumor such as melanoma, head and neck, liver or kidney cancer. The chain carries TRBV27 and TRBJ2-1; D is possibly TRBD1 (6 bases). The material was CD4+ or CD8+ T cells sorted from blood, obtained in a trial of the OX40 agonist ivuxolimab. CDR3 region: CASSPTGYRTEQFF. The CDR3 coding sequence is TGTGCCAGCAGTCCTACAGGGTACAGGACTGAGCAGTTCTTC.